The 32 T cell receptor beta chains below were found in one sample sequenced in a study of cytomegalovirus exposure and HLA in healthy donors. Primers for the PCR totalled 60 Vbeta and 13 Jbeta. Data came from immunoSEQ multiplex PCR; TCRdb stores just in-frame clones and leaves some out. The sample lists roughly 140,000 clones; under 90% were seen once. Material: PBMCs. These receptors were collected from a male donor in good health and CMV-seronegative.

The gene calls are TRBV2 and TRBJ2-5; D is unclear. The CDR3 has 15 residues. V was trimmed by 5 bases and J by 6 bases, leaving 19 bases between them. The V gene's germline CDR1 is SNHLY and CDR2 FYNNEI. Written as DNA, the CDR3 is TGTGCCAGCAGTTCCTTTGGCGGCAGTGTGAAGACCCAGTACTTC. Its protein is CASSSFGGSVKTQYF.

This chain links TRBV29-1 with TRBJ2-4; D might be TRBD1 (5 bases). Germline V lookup: CDR1 SQVTM, CDR2 ANQGSEA. The CDR3 is made up of 13 amino acids. Trimming pared 3 bases from V and 5 bases from J, leaving 11 bases between. The CDR3 DNA reads TGCAGCGTTGAGGCAGGGATCCAAAACATTCAGTACTTC. Amino acid sequence: CSVEAGIQNIQYF.

The rearrangement joins TRBV5-1 to TRBJ2-1, with 7 bases that match TRBD2. CDR3 length: 12 residues. Per the germline V gene, CDR1 is SGHRS and CDR2 is YFSETQ. The V and J ends lost 5 bases and 9 bases, in that order; junction bases with no gene match: 5. CDR3 in DNA: TGCGCCAGCAGGGGGGGGACTGCTGAGCAGTTCTTC. This sequence encodes CASRGGTAEQFF.

CDR3: CSVLWGGGELFF. CDR3 nucleotide sequence: TGCAGCGTTTTATGGGGAGGCGGGGAGCTGTTTTTT. The rearrangement links TRBV29-1 to TRBJ2-2; TRBD2 might be the D (6 bases). This CDR3 is built from 12 residues. Germline lookup yields CDR1 SQVTM and CDR2 ANQGSEA. Trimming stripped 5 bases from V and 7 bases from J, with 11 bases between.

The chain is built from TRBV29-1 and TRBJ2-7; D possibly corresponds to TRBD2 (6 bases). Germline lookup yields CDR1 SQVTM and CDR2 ANQGSEA. The CDR3 spans 14 residues. Between the trimmed V and J ends, which lost 3 bases and 6 bases, there was a span of 18 bases. In DNA, the CDR3 is TGCAGCGTTGAGGAGGGGACTCAGTCCCGCGAGCAGTACTTC. It is translated as CSVEEGTQSREQYF.

The chain recombines TRBV2 with TRBJ1-5; 7 bases match TRBD1. With 2 bases clipped from V and 5 bases from J, the junction kept 0 bases outside the gene matches. This CDR3 spans 13 amino acids. CDR1 SNHLY and CDR2 FYNNEI come from the germline V gene. As DNA, the CDR3 is TGTGCCAGCAGTGAACAGGGGGATCAGCCCCAGCATTTT. Translation gives CASSEQGDQPQHF.

The rearrangement links TRBV11-2 to TRBJ2-1; tentatively, D is TRBD2 (6 bases). This CDR3 is 12 amino acids long. V was pared by 6 bases and J by 10 bases, with 13 bases between. Germline CDR1 and CDR2: SGHAT and FQNNGV. The CDR3 loop is CASSLGLLEQFF. The CDR3 coding sequence is TGTGCCAGCAGTTTGGGACTTCTCGAGCAGTTCTTC.

The V call is TRBV25-1, the J call TRBJ2-5; TRBD2 might be the D (5 bases). V gave up 6 bases and J gave up 4 bases, with 15 bases separating them. CDR1 MGHDK and CDR2 SYGVNS come from the germline V gene. The CDR3 is 14 amino acids. The CDR3 spells CASRSGSEGETQYF. CDR3 sequence (DNA): TGTGCCAGCAGGTCGGGGAGTGAAGGAGAGACCCAGTACTTC.

The chain couples TRBV28 to TRBJ2-1; 9 bases match TRBD2. This CDR3 is 15 amino acids long. J lost 4 bases, V lost 3 bases, and 4 bases had no gene match. Germline-derived CDR1 and CDR2 are MDHEN and SYDVKM. The CDR3 DNA reads as TGTGCCAGCAGTTTGGGACTAGCAGATTACAATGAGCAGTTCTTC. This codes for CASSLGLADYNEQFF. Supplemented by reference TRBV28 and TRBJ2-1, the full variable domain reads DVKVTQSSRYLVKRTGEKVFLECVQDMDHENMFWYRQDPGLGLRLIYFSYDVKMKEKGDIPEGYSVSREKKERFSLILESASTNQTSMYLCASSLGLADYNEQFFGPGTRLTVL.

The rearrangement uses TRBV4-3 and TRBJ1-2; 9 bases align to TRBD1. Trimming cost V 2 bases and J 6 bases; bases outside gene matches: 10. The CDR3 loop spans 16 amino acids. Germline CDR1 LGHNA, CDR2 YSLEER. The CDR3 DNA sequence: TGCGCCAGCAGCCAAACCCCCCAGGACAGGGGCCATGGCTACACCTTC. This sequence encodes CASSQTPQDRGHGYTF.

The chain employs TRBV9 and TRBJ2-7; TRBD2 agrees at 8 bases. The CDR3 runs to 16 residues. Germline V CDR1 and CDR2: SGDLS, YYNGEE. V lost 3 bases, J lost 1 base, and 9 bases stayed unmatched. CDR3 protein: CASSATPLADSYEQYF. The CDR3 DNA is TGTGCCAGCAGCGCCACCCCACTAGCGGATTCCTACGAGCAGTACTTC.

The chain recombines TRBV7-8 with TRBJ1-2; tentatively, D is TRBD1 (6 bases). CDR3 length: 15 amino acids. V was cut by 2 bases and J by 3 bases, with 13 bases left in between. Germline V gene sequence: CDR1 SGHVS, CDR2 FQNEAQ. The CDR3 DNA sequence: TGTGCCAGCAGCTTAAAGCCAAGGACAGACTATGGCTACACCTTC. This sequence encodes CASSLKPRTDYGYTF.

The chain recombines TRBV29-1 with TRBJ2-2; D is ambiguous. The CDR3 sequence is 10 residues long. Germline-derived CDR1 and CDR2 are SQVTM and ANQGSEA. The V end lost 7 bases, the J end lost 3 bases, and 3 bases lay between the germline ends. The DNA of the CDR3 is TGCAGCGCCTACACCGGGGAGCTGTTTTTT. This encodes CSAYTGELFF.

The rearrangement uses TRBV7-2 and TRBJ1-1; TRBD1 might be the D (5 bases). The V gene lost 1 base and the J gene lost 7 bases, with 19 bases spanning the gap. The CDR3 consists of 16 residues. The germline V gene has CDR1 SGHTA and CDR2 FQGNSA. The CDR3 DNA sequence: TGTGCCAGCAGCTTAGAGGCGGACACACTCGGTGGTGAAGCTTTCTTT. Protein: CASSLEADTLGGEAFF.

This clone was seen only once. J is TRBJ1-3 and V is TRBV29-1, with a tentative D call TRBD1 (5 bases). Germline-derived CDR1 and CDR2 are SQVTM and ANQGSEA. The V gene lost 0 bases and the J gene lost 9 bases, with 18 bases spanning the gap. This CDR3 spans 15 amino acids. The CDR3, as DNA: TGCAGCGTTGAAGAATGGGGCAGGGTTGGCGTCACCATATATTTT. Translating gives CSVEEWGRVGVTIYF.

CDR3 residues: CASSPRSGPYEQYF. In DNA, the CDR3 is TGTGCCAGCTCACCAAGATCAGGGCCCTACGAGCAGTACTTC. This chain joins TRBV18 and TRBJ2-7; D is possibly TRBD1 (5 bases). The germline V gene has CDR1 KGHSH and CDR2 LQKENI. The V end was cut by 2 bases, the J end by 2 bases, with 10 bases between. There are 14 residues in the CDR3.

The rearrangement links TRBV19 to TRBJ1-5; D is unresolved. Trimming shortened V by 11 bases and J by 8 bases, and 13 bases separated the two germline ends. The CDR3 runs to 11 residues. CDR1 is LNHDA and CDR2 is SQIVND in the germline V gene (reference sequence). CDR3 sequence: CAPTPSEPQHF. In DNA, the CDR3 is TGTGCCCCTACTCCCAGCGAGCCCCAGCATTTT.

This chain links TRBV19 with TRBJ2-1, with 7 positions matching TRBD1. This CDR3 is built from 17 residues. The V gene end was trimmed by 0 bases and the J gene end by 3 bases; junction bases not matched to a gene: 8. Looked up from germline, CDR1 is LNHDA and CDR2 is SQIVND (reference sequence). The DNA of the CDR3 is TGTGCCAGTAGTATAGATCTGACAGGGACGGTCTACAATGAGCAGTTCTTC. This translates into CASSIDLTGTVYNEQFF.

This clone has just one count. The chain employs TRBV7-9 and TRBJ1-2; perhaps TRBD1 as D (6 bases). Germline CDR1 reads SEHNR; CDR2 reads FQNEAQ (reference sequence). The CDR3 runs to 15 residues. Between the trimmed V and J ends, which lost 1 base and 4 bases, there was a span of 13 bases. In nucleotides, the CDR3 is TGTGCCAGCAGCTTAGGTACAGGGTGGGCCTATGGCTACACCTTC. This codes for CASSLGTGWAYGYTF. Combining the CDR3 with reference TRBV7-9 and TRBJ1-2 gives the whole variable domain DTGVSQNPRHKITKRGQNVTFRCDPISEHNRLYWYRQTLGQGPEFLTYFQNEAQLEKSRLLSDRFSAERPKGSFSTLEIQRTEQGDSAMYLCASSLGTGWAYGYTFGSGTRLTVV.

This clone came up a few times. The chain couples TRBV2 to TRBJ2-7; the match to TRBD1 covers 8 bases. Germline V gives CDR1 SNHLY, CDR2 FYNNEI. The length of the CDR3 is 13 residues. With V trimmed by 6 bases and J by 3 bases, 4 bases remained unmatched. The CDR3 sequence is CASSRDRFYEQYF. The DNA for the CDR3 is TGTGCCAGCAGCCGGGACAGGTTCTACGAGCAGTACTTC.

V and J are TRBV19 and TRBJ2-7; TRBD2 is a possible D gene (6 bases). Germline CDR1 is LNHDA and CDR2 is SQIVND (reference sequence). Trimming removed 1 base at V and 0 bases at J, with 10 bases between. The CDR3 length is 15 residues. CDR3: CASSIGSGYSYEQYF. The CDR3 DNA reads as TGTGCCAGTAGTATAGGTAGCGGATACTCCTACGAGCAGTACTTC.

The chain has TRBV6-5 and TRBJ2-7, with D possibly being TRBD1 (5 bases). Trimming cost V 2 bases and J 4 bases, with 15 bases left between them. The CDR3 has 15 amino acids. CDR1 and CDR2 from the germline V gene are MNHEY and SVGAGI. CDR3 DNA sequence: TGTGCCAGCAGTTACGGTACAGGCCTTTTATACGAGCAGTACTTC. Amino acid sequence: CASSYGTGLLYEQYF.

CDR3 DNA: TGTGCCAGCAGGTGGACAGGGGGCGGTGAAAAACTGTTTTTT. Amino acid sequence: CASRWTGGGEKLFF. The chain joins TRBV28 to TRBJ1-4, with 11 bases lining up with TRBD1. The CDR3 runs 14 residues. The junction had 4 bases not matched to a gene; V was cut back by 6 bases and J by 7 bases. The germline gives CDR1 MDHEN, CDR2 SYDVKM.

The chain couples TRBV6-6 to TRBJ2-5; D unresolved. Germline V gene data show CDR1 as MNHNY and CDR2 as SVGAGI (reference sequence). The CDR3 has 12 amino acids. V lost 7 bases, J lost 1 base, and 7 bases lay in between. The DNA of the CDR3 is TGTGCCAGCACCAGACTCCAAGAGACCCAGTACTTC. Translation: CASTRLQETQYF.

This clone was observed a few times. CDR3 residues: CASSQDYGEEGANYGYTF. CDR3 in DNA: TGTGCCAGCAGCCAAGATTACGGGGAAGAGGGGGCTAACTATGGCTACACCTTC. The chain has TRBV14 and TRBJ1-2; weak D call: TRBD1 (6 bases). V gave up 0 bases and J gave up 0 bases, with 17 bases separating them. The CDR3 is made up of 18 amino acids. In germline, CDR1 is SGHDN, CDR2 FVKESK.

The chain couples TRBV11-3 to TRBJ2-1, with 7 bases lining up with TRBD2. With V trimmed by 2 bases and J by 8 bases, 3 bases remained unmatched. From germline, CDR1 is SGHNT and CDR2 YENEEA. The length of the CDR3 is 13 residues. The CDR3 DNA follows: TGTGCCAGCAGCTTACCTCGGGAGGATGAGCAGTTCTTC. Translated, it gives CASSLPREDEQFF.

This clone was observed a single time. V is TRBV19 and J is TRBJ2-2, with 8 bases that match TRBD2. The ends lost 4 bases at V and 4 bases at J; junction bases unmatched: 11. There are 17 residues in the CDR3. The germline V gene has CDR1 LNHDA and CDR2 SQIVND (reference sequence). CDR3 nucleotide sequence: TGTGCCAGTAGTACCAGACTGAGGGCGGGAGGCACCGGGGAGCTGTTTTTT. Its translation is CASSTRLRAGGTGELFF.

The CDR3 region has the DNA TGTGCCAGCAGTTACTCCTACTGGACAGGGGACGATGAGCAGTTCTTC. Amino acid sequence: CASSYSYWTGDDEQFF. The chain links TRBV5-6 to TRBJ2-1; 9 bases are shared with TRBD1. Per germline, CDR1 SGHDT and CDR2 YYEEEE. This CDR3 contains 16 residues. Trimming removed 5 bases from V and 8 bases from J; junction bases left unmatched: 14. The complete variable domain, with remaining parts taken from reference TRBV5-6 and TRBJ2-1, reads DAGVTQSPTHLIKTRGQQVTLRCSPKSGHDTVSWYQQALGQGPQFIFQYYEEEERQRGNFPDRFSGHQFPNYSSELNVNALLLGDSALYLCASSYSYWTGDDEQFFGPGTRLTVL.

The V gene is TRBV7-6, the J gene TRBJ2-7, with 8 bases that match TRBD2. Germline assignment: CDR1 SGHVS and CDR2 FNYEAQ. V was clipped by 5 bases and J by 2 bases; unmatched bases: 5. The CDR3 has 14 amino acids. CDR3 nucleotide sequence: TGTGCCAGCAGCAGAAGCGGGGGCCCCTACGAGCAGTACTTC. It specifies CASSRSGGPYEQYF.

A word on this clone: Other DNA sequences of this sample code for an identical CDR3. The V gene is TRBV28, the J gene TRBJ2-7; the match to TRBD2 covers 13 bases. Germline V gives CDR1 MDHEN, CDR2 SYDVKM. The J segment lost 2 bases and the V segment lost 3 bases, leaving 1 base of the junction unmatched. The CDR3 is 15 amino acids. The DNA for the CDR3 is TGTGCCAGCAGTTTGGGGACTAGCGGGACCTACGAGCAGTACTTC. Translation gives CASSLGTSGTYEQYF.

In this sample, this clone turned up once. This chain links TRBV14 with TRBJ2-7; TRBD2 matches 9 bases. In germline, CDR1 is SGHDN, CDR2 FVKESK. Losses at the gene ends were 5 bases for V and 5 bases for J; bases not matched to a gene: 13. CDR3 length equals 16 residues. The CDR3 nucleotides read TGTGCCAGCAGCAACCGGGTGGCGGGAGGGCCCCACGAGCAGTACTTC. This codes for CASSNRVAGGPHEQYF. Complete variable domain (other parts from reference TRBV14 and TRBJ2-7): EAGVTQFPSHSVIEKGQTVTLRCDPISGHDNLYWYRRVMGKEIKFLLHFVKESKQDESGMPNNRFLAERTGGTYSTLKVQPAELEDSGVYFCASSNRVAGGPHEQYFGPGTRLTVT.

The rearrangement uses TRBV15 and TRBJ2-7; 8 positions agree with TRBD2. The germline V gene encodes CDR1 LNHNV and CDR2 YYDKDF (reference sequence). The J segment lost 2 bases and the V segment lost 0 bases, leaving 3 bases of the junction unmatched. CDR3 length: 15 residues. CDR3 coding DNA: TGTGCCACCAGCAGAGATCACGGGGGGGCCTACGAGCAGTACTTC. It specifies CATSRDHGGAYEQYF.